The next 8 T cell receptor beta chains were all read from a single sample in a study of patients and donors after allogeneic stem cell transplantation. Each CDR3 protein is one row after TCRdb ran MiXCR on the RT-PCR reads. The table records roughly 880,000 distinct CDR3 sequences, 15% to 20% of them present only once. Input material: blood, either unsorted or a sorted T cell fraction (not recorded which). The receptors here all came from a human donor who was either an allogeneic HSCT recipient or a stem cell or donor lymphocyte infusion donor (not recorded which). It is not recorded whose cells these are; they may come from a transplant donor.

CDR3 sequence: CASSRYRDRGNEQYF. CDR3 in DNA: TGCGCCAGCAGCCGATACCGGGACAGGGGCAACGAGCAGTACTTC. V usage is TRBV4-1 and J usage is TRBJ2-7, with TRBD1 identical over 10 bases. CDR1 and CDR2 (germline): MGHRA, YSYEKL. The CDR3 covers 15 residues. The V gene end was trimmed by 4 bases and the J gene end by 5 bases; junction bases not matched to a gene: 8.

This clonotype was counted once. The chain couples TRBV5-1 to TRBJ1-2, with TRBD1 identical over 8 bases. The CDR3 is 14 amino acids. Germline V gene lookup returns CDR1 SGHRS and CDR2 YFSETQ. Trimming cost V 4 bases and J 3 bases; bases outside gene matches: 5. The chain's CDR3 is CASSKDRDYYGYTF. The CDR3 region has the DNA TGCGCCAGCAGCAAGGACAGGGATTACTATGGCTACACCTTC.

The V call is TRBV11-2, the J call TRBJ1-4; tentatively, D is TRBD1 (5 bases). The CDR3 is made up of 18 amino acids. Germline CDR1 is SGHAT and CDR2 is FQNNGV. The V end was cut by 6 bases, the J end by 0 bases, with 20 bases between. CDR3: CASSPRGATPATNEKLFF. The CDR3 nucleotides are TGTGCCAGCAGTCCACGAGGGGCCACCCCTGCAACTAATGAAAAACTGTTTTTT.

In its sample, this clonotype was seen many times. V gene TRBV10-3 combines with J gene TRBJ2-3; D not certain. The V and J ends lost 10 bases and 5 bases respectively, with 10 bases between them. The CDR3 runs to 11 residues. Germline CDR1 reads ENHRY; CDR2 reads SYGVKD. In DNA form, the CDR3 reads TGTGCCACACGACTTGGAGATACGCAGTATTTT. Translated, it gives CATRLGDTQYF.

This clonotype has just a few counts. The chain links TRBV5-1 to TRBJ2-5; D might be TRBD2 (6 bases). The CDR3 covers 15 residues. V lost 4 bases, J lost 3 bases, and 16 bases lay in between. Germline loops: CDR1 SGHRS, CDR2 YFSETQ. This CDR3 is CASSAAGGEKETQYF. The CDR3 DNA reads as TGCGCCAGCAGCGCGGCGGGCGGGGAGAAAGAGACCCAGTACTTC.

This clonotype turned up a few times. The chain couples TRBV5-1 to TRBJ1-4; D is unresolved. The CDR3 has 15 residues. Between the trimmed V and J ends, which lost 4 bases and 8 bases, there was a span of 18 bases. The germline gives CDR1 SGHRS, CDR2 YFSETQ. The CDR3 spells CASSAASGIGEKLFF. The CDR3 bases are TGCGCCAGCAGCGCCGCTTCGGGGATCGGGGAAAAACTGTTTTTT.

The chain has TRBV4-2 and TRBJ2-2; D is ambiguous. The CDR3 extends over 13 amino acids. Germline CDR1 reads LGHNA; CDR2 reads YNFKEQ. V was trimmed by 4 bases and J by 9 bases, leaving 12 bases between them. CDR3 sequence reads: CASSLGAGRELFF. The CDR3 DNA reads TGTGCCAGCAGCCTCGGCGCCGGCCGGGAGCTGTTTTTT.

CDR3 bases: TGTGCCAGCAGCGTAGAGTCAAGGAACTATGGCTACACCTTC. Its translation: CASSVESRNYGYTF. The chain combines TRBV9 with TRBJ1-2; no definite D call. This CDR3 has 14 residues. From germline, CDR1 is SGDLS and CDR2 YYNGEE. The V gene lost 0 bases and the J gene lost 2 bases, with 8 bases spanning the gap.